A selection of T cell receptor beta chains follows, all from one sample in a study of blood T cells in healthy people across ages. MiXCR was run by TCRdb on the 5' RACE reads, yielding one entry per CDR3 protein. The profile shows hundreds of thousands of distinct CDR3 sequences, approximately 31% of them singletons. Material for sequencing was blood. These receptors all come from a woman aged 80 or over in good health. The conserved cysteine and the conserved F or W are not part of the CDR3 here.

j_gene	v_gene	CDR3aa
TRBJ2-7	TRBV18	ASSHQDRGSGYEQY
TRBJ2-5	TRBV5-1	ASSSGLVLGTQY
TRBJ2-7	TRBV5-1	ASSPVGYEQY
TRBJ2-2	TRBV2	ASSPPGVRTNTGELF
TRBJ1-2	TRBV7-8	ASSSPVTQTNYGYT
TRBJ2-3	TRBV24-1	ATSGTVGTDTQY
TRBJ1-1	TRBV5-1	ASSIGQGPNTEAF
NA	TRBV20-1	SAGTGGPQETQY
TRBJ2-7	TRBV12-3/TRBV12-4	ASRPHSAYEQY
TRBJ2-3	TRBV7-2	ACSGVRGGDTQY
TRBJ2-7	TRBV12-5	ASGLVRGSPEQY
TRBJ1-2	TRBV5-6	ASSSRGVHGYT
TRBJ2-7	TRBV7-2	ASTPTSGGSYEQY
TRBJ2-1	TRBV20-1	SPLGLAPYNEQF
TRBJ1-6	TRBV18	AGSPPLRSPLH
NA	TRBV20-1	SARDRARLQETQF
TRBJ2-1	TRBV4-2	ASSQGDPGLTGIYNEQF
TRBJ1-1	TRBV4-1	ASSQGADEAF
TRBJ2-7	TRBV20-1	SAPKPGLAGTSSYNEQY
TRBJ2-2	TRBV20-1	SASPDRGGNTGELF
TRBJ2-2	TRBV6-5	ASTVTSNTGELF
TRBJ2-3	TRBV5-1	ASSFAGSGTDTQY
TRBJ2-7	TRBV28	ASSSSGETRY
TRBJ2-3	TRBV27	ASSFYPPNTQY
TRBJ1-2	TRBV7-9	ATGRAGNYGYT
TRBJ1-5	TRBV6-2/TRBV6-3	ASRRTGTDNQPQH
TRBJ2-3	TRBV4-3	ASSQDPAGGRADTQY
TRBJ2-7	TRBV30	AWRRGGAGYEQY
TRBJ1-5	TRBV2	ASRHRRASGKNQPQH
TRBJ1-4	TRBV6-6	ASRLQGAGEKLF
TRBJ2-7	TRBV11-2	ASSSGPRTGEEQY
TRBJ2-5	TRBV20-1	SATTSGGWQETQY
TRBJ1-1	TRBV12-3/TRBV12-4	ASSSGRPAYTEAF
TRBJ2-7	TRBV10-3	AIRLRQGYEQY
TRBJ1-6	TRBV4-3	ASILYENNSPLH
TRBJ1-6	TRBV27	ASSPGTVYNSPLH
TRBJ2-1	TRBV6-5	ASSYVRDRCNEQF
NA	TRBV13	ASSRQRGEQY
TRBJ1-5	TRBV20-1	SARTSGPQH
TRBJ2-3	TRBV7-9	ASSLSLAKRTDTQY
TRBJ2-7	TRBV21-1	ASSKRLAGEQKVYEQY
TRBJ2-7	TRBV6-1	ATNLYEQY
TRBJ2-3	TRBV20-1	SAANRRSADTQY
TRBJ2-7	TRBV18	ASPPWAGGVDSYEQY
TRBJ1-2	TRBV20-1	SADKTGWDGYT
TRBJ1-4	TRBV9	ASSDRTGGGEKLF
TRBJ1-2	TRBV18	ASSPNKGNGYT
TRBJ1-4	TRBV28	ASTATNEKLF
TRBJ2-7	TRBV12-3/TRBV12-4	ASSLALRGPYEQY
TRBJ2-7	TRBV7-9	ASSLTATYEQY
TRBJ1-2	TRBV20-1	SAQGGSSYGYT
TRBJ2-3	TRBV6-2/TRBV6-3	ASSSAGAGDRDTQY
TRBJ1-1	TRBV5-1	ASSFISLNTEAF
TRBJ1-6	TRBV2	ASSELQERNSPLH
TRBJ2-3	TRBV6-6	ASSPTSWNTQY
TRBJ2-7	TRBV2	ASSPLHEQY
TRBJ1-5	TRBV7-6	ASSSQWGDQPQH
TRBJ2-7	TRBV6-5	ASIFRDSDYTSYEQY
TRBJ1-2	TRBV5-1	ASGGTGDVYT
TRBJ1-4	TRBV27	ASSLWANEKLF